This record looks at one T cell receptor (beta chain) sequence and its context. There are a few counts of this clone. The target of this receptor is not known. There are no base qualities to consult, and no much larger clone falls within one base. This entry belongs to a study of cytomegalovirus exposure and HLA in healthy donors (dated by TCRdb to 2016 to 2017). Background on the whole study: In an earlier analysis of approximately 500 of the donors, under 300 Gb of sequence data and about 110 million unique TCR beta sequences from about 190 million T cells were reported. An early release covering more than 500 HLA-typed donors comprised about 290 gigabases of sequencing data and 65 million to 100 million unique TCR sequences. Of the roughly 420 genotyped donors, 65% to 90% were placed in the genetic ancestry cluster associated with self-reported Caucasian donors. The study aimed to test whether cataloging public T cell receptors could reveal signatures of past pathogen exposure. The study used immunosequencing to profile the T cell repertoires of about 670 subjects and linked those repertoires to cytomegalovirus serostatus. Along with the roughly 670-subject first cohort, a separate validation cohort of over 90 different subjects was used. The study combined high-throughput TCR immunosequencing, statistical association of individual TCRs with disease status, and machine learning to predict cytomegalovirus infection status. In a later analysis, previously published TCR beta repertoires from roughly 710 donors were re-analyzed and high-resolution HLA genotyping was added so that TCR occurrence patterns could be studied. The later analysis used no new phenotypic data to find candidate immune exposures, relying instead on TCR beta sequences and their occurrence across donors. An earlier analysis of approximately 640 of the donors applied high-throughput TCR beta sequencing to assess whether each TCR beta V gene segment acted as functional or pseudogenic. Donor age, sex, ethnicity and CMV serostatus were compiled together with the repertoire data. A later genetic analysis used genome-wide SNP genotypes for about three fifths of the 666 donors, treating that subset as a discovery cohort. Every repertoire in the discovery cohort had been generated on one and the same sequencing platform. Both class I and class II loci were covered by HLA typing, at four-digit resolution. Typing coverage differed by locus: A, B, C, DRB1 and DQB1 were typed in roughly 620-630 donors, DQA1 in 500 to 550, DPA1 in around 580, and DPB1 in 472. Because of strong linkage in the cohort, roughly five DR-DQ haplotypes were treated as single units for association and clustering. Among about 370 genotyped donors of the cohort, an average of roughly 230,000 unique TCR beta nucleotide sequences was sequenced per donor, of which 15% to 20% were non-productive.

What the study reported, not specific to this receptor: A cluster of highly shared sequence variants was judged likely to be a technical artifact of the sequencing pipeline. A few of the identified cytomegalovirus-associated TCR beta chains were confirmed in vitro to be specific for cytomegalovirus antigens. CMV serostatus was the only immune exposure information available for the cohort. The authors suggested that the approach could potentially be extended to other disease states and immunological phenotypes. A further reported finding was that TCR beta sequences accurately predicted the HLA-A and HLA-B alleles for most subjects in the first cohort. In this cohort, only TCR beta chains were sequenced, and detectable features were limited by the absence of alpha or paired-chain data. In both the original and validation cohorts, the classifier was reported to diagnose cytomegalovirus status with high specificity and sensitivity. A total of roughly 160 TCR beta chains were listed by the study as associated with cytomegalovirus. When HLA alleles, especially DR and DQ, strongly co-occurred, TCR associations were difficult to assign to individual alleles. Across donors, most TCR sequences were observed very rarely, whereas some public TCRs were present in many individuals. The earlier analysis of nearly 600 of the donors excluded 15 to 20 rarely observed V segments, including chromosome 9 orphons, because counts were too low. A later analysis associated about 17,000 TCR beta sequences with specific HLA alleles at a false discovery rate of 0.05. According to a later genetic analysis, donors in an Asian-associated ancestry cluster had fewer N-insertions in productive TCRs than the approximately 630-donor mean. An association between a missense DCLRE1C variant and V-gene and J-gene trimming of TCR beta chains was found in a later genetic analysis and replicated in an independent cohort. Several of the top co-occurrence clusters appeared to be linked to parvovirus B19, influenza, CMV and Epstein-Barr virus, according to a later analysis. Because the 87-base-pair reads could not distinguish some IMGT-functional V segments, including TRBV6-2 and TRBV6-3, those segments were excluded. Because HLA typing was unavailable for some donors at each locus, only the typed subset was used in association tests. In a later analysis, the rate of TCR association differed among HLA loci, with DRB1 alleles having the most associated TCRs and HLA-C alleles having the fewest. In a later analysis, most CMV-associated TCR beta chains were found to appear HLA-restricted, with HLA associations seemingly driven largely by CMV exposure. In a later analysis, HLA-associated TCR beta chains showed more clonal expansion and lower generation probabilities than non-associated chains that were equally common. Sequencing depth was assumed to be roughly uniform across donors in the presence/absence analyses, though that assumption may not hold. Broadly in line with IMGT annotations, most TCR beta V segments showed up in productive rearrangements about 90% or about 30% of the time in an earlier analysis of a few hundred of the donors. Correlated functional status among segregating V segments might reflect linkage disequilibrium, but an unknown experimental factor could not be ruled out.

In total, 600 or so healthy bone marrow donors made up the cohort. All cohort members were sampled while nominally healthy, although unrecorded immune exposures were likely present. The donor was CMV seronegative and belonged to the group of over 300 seronegative cohort members. Each donor provided a peripheral blood sample, and peripheral blood mononuclear cells were used for TCR beta sequencing. The Qiagen DNeasy Blood Extraction Kit was used to extract genomic DNA from the blood cell samples. Library preparation was by the immunoSEQ multiplex PCR assay. A mixture of 60 forward primers for TCR Vbeta segments and 13 reverse primers for TCR Jbeta segments was used in the multiplex PCR. A multiplex PCR assay on genomic DNA amplified the CDR3 region of rearranged TCR beta genes. The Illumina HiSeq System was used to sequence the amplified TCR beta libraries as 87-base-pair reads. For the original study's pipeline: A later analysis tallied 80 million to 95 million unique TCR beta chains across the 666 repertoires, and some 10 million of those chains were shared by two or more donors. To remove PCR and sequencing errors, raw reads were error-corrected and collapsed into unique sequences using a nearest-neighbor algorithm that merged closely related sequences. CDR3 sequences were aligned to IMGT reference sequences to assign V, D and J gene segments. For a sequence to be retained, a match of at least six nucleotides was required to both a V gene segment and a J gene segment. A rearrangement was called productive if the CDR3 had no stop codons and remained in frame with V and J, and every other rearrangement was called non-productive. Following IMGT convention, CDR3 was defined as the stretch from the second conserved V-encoded cysteine up to the conserved J-encoded phenylalanine. In an earlier analysis of roughly 580 of the donors, sequences lacking an unambiguous match to a single V gene segment were excluded. An earlier analysis of about 600 of the donors called V segments functional above 56.7% productive rearrangements and segregating when the between-donor standard deviation exceeded 5%. To diagnose cytomegalovirus status from the catalog of TCR beta chain sequences, a statistical classification framework was built. A later analysis assigned V and J genes by comparing TCR nucleotide sequences with IMGT/GENE-DB human TR gene sequences. A later analysis assigned CDR3 sequences and most-parsimonious VDJ recombination scenarios with the TCRdist pipeline. In a later analysis, every TCR beta chain was defined by the combination of its CDR3 amino acid sequence and its V-gene family, and reads without a unique V-gene family were dropped. To address suspected cross-contamination and a sequencing artifact, a later analysis removed 550 to 750 highly shared, low-generation-probability nucleotide sequences. A later analysis calculated a clonal expansion index for each public chain from normalized within-repertoire ranks of inferred template counts. A later analysis computed generation probabilities with a VDJ recombination model fitted to out-of-frame rearrangements, and checked the results against IGoR. In a later analysis, TCR-TCR, TCR-HLA and TCR-CMV co-occurrence was scored with hypergeometric tests, and a repertoire-size bias correction was applied to TCR pairs. To estimate false discovery rates, a later analysis permuted the HLA or CMV assignments 20 times. In a later analysis, co-occurring TCRs were grouped with DBSCAN, and TCRdist sequence similarity was added when clustering was performed within HLA-allele-positive subsets. Co-occurrence clustering excluded repertoires with fewer than 30,000 or more than 120,000 public chains, plus five with anomalous nucleotide sharing. This immuneACCESS table, as held by TCRdb, lists in-frame sequences with V and J called but not all clones. Of the missing ones, under half trace to an unresolved V gene in checked studies; the others have no known cause. That table furnishes V, J and clone size, whereas the DNA furnished D and trimming. This sample comprises 87,000 or so clones, about 75% of them detected only once. About 5% of the sample is held by the ten biggest clonotypes.

The CDR3 holds 13 amino acids from the cysteine to the phenylalanine. Only the CDR3 part of the read is kept: 39 bases, read in frame from the first base. Via the germline V gene, CDR1 is ENHRY and CDR2 SYGVKD. The trim is 8 bases for V and 0 bases for J, with a gap of 10 bases between the germline ends. Sequencing used PBMCs. The rearranged chain carries TRBV10-3 and TRBJ1-1; the D gene identity is not certain. This TCR was recovered from a woman in her thirties or forties in good health and CMV-seronegative. This receptor carries the CDR3 CAIAREVNTEAFF. The DNA sequence is TGTGCCATCGCCCGTGAGGTGAACACTGAAGCTTTCTTT.